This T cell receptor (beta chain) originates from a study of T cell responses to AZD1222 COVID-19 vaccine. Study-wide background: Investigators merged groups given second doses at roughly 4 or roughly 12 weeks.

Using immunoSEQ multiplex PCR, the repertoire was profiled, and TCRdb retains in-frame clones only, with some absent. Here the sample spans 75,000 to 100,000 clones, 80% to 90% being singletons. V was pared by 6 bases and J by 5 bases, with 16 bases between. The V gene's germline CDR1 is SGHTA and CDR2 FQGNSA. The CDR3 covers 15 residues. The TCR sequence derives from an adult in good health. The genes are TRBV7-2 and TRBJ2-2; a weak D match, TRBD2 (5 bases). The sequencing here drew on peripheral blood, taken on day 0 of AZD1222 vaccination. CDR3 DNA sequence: TGTGCCAGCAGACTTAGCCGCAGAGGGACCGGGGAGCTGTTTTTT. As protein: CASRLSRRGTGELFF.